This T cell receptor beta chain was identified in a study of T cells in Graves' hyperthyroidism and ophthalmopathy. The CDR3 regions of TCR beta were amplified from RNA transcripts. Primed by the HTBI set, a first-round RT-PCR was run on the TCR CDR3. TCRdb itself ran the multiplex PCR reads through MiXCR, one entry per CDR3 protein. The table lists more than 600,000 distinct CDR3 sequences, about 17% of them singletons, with around 8% in the top ten. The CDR3 length is 17 residues. Per germline, CDR1 SGHAT and CDR2 FQNNGV. Unmatched junction bases numbered 9, after V lost 5 bases and J lost 6 bases. Notes on the study in general: Model predictions of ophthalmopathy came a median about six months before onset.

This clonotype was recorded at least ten times. Its target is unknown. What was sequenced was blood. This TCR was recovered from a man aged 18 to 30 with Graves' hyperthyroidism. This chain links TRBV11-2 with TRBJ2-1, with 14 positions matching TRBD2. The CDR3 sequence is CASSPGTSGSISNEQFF. CDR3 coding DNA: TGTGCCAGCAGCCCCGGGACTAGCGGGAGTATATCCAATGAGCAGTTCTTC.